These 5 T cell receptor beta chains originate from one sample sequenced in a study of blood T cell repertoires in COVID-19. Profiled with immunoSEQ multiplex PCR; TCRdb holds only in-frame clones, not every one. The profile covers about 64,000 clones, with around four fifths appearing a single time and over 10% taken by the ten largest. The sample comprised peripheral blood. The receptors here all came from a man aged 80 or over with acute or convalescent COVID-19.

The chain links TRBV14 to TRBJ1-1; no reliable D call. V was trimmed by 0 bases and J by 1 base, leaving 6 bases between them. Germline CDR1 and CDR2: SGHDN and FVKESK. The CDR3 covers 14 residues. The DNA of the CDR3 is TGTGCCAGCAGCCAAGATCTCTGGAACACTGAAGCTTTCTTT. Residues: CASSQDLWNTEAFF. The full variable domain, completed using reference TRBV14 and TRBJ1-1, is EAGVTQFPSHSVIEKGQTVTLRCDPISGHDNLYWYRRVMGKEIKFLLHFVKESKQDESGMPNNRFLAERTGGTYSTLKVQPAELEDSGVYFCASSQDLWNTEAFFGQGTRLTVV.

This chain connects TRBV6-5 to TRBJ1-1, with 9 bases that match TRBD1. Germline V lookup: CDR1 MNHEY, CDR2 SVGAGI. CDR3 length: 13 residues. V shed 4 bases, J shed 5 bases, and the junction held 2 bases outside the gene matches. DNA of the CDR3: TGTGCCAGCAGTTGGGACAGGGCGACTGAAGCTTTCTTT. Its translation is CASSWDRATEAFF.

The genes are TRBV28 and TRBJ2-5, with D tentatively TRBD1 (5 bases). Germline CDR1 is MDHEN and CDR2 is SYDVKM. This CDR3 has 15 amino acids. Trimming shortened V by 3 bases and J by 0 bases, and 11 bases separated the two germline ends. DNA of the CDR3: TGTGCCAGCAGTTTTGCAGGGTATTACCAAGAGACCCAGTACTTC. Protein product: CASSFAGYYQETQYF. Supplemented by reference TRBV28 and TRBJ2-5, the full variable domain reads DVKVTQSSRYLVKRTGEKVFLECVQDMDHENMFWYRQDPGLGLRLIYFSYDVKMKEKGDIPEGYSVSREKKERFSLILESASTNQTSMYLCASSFAGYYQETQYFGPGTRLLVL.

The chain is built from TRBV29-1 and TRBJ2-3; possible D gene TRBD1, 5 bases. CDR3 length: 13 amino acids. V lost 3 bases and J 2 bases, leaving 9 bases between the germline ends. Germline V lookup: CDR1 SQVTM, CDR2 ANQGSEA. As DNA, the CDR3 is TGCAGCGTTGACGGCAGGGACACAGATACGCAGTATTTT. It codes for CSVDGRDTDTQYF.

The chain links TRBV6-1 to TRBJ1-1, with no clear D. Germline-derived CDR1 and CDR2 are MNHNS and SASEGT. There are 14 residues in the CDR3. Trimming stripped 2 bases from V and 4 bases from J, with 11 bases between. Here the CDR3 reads CASSESRRGTEAFF. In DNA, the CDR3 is TGTGCCAGCAGTGAAAGTCGGCGGGGCACTGAAGCTTTCTTT.